One sample yielded the 27 T cell receptor beta chains listed below, sequenced in a study of T-cell reconstitution after alpha-beta-depleted transplantation in children. This sample's TCRbeta library carried unique molecular identifier barcodes. MiXCR, run by TCRdb on the PCR reads, gives a single entry per CDR3 protein. In the table there are 900,000 or so distinct CDR3 sequences, about 16% of which are singletons. The sequenced sample was PBMCs, mostly from graft donor cells, obtained 360 days after TCRalphabeta/CD19-depleted stem cell transplant. The source is a male patient younger than 18 who had a stem cell transplant for acute lymphoblastic leukemia, so the T cells may come from the graft donor.

The chain couples TRBV19 to TRBJ2-7; TRBD2 might be the D (6 bases). Germline V gives CDR1 LNHDA, CDR2 SQIVND (reference sequence). The CDR3 loop spans 13 amino acids. V was clipped by 8 bases and J by 4 bases, with 15 bases between them. The DNA of the CDR3 is TGTGCCAGTTTCGCAGGGACTTCTTACGAGCAGTACTTC. It translates to CASFAGTSYEQYF.

The V gene is TRBV6-2 or TRBV6-3, the J gene TRBJ1-1; D unclear. Trimming removed 10 bases at V and 3 bases at J, with 9 bases between. Germline CDR1 is MNHEY and CDR2 is SVGEGT. This CDR3 comprises 11 residues. The CDR3 DNA is TGTGCCACTCGAGTGGACACTGAAGCTTTCTTT. The encoded protein is CATRVDTEAFF.

The table lists this clonotype with a few counts. The CDR3 region has the DNA TGCAGTGCTAGTATGCAGTCCTATTTCGTAGAGACCCAGTACTTC. Protein product: CSASMQSYFVETQYF. The chain carries TRBV20-1 and TRBJ2-5; D is uncertain. The V end was cut by 3 bases, the J end by 4 bases, with 18 bases between. Looked up from germline, CDR1 is DFQATT and CDR2 is SNEGSKA (reference sequence). CDR3 size: 15 residues.

The sample holds one count of this clonotype. The J gene is TRBJ2-2, the V gene TRBV4-1, with a possible D match to TRBD2 (6 bases). This CDR3 region has 18 residues. V lost 2 bases and J lost 3, with 19 bases in between. Looked up from germline, CDR1 is MGHRA and CDR2 is YSYEKL. Here the CDR3 reads CASSQTGARGSYTGELFF. In nucleotides, the CDR3 is TGCGCCAGCAGCCAAACGGGAGCTAGGGGATCTTACACCGGGGAGCTGTTTTTT.

This clonotype was counted only a few times. The chain carries TRBV20-1 and TRBJ2-7; D may be TRBD1 or TRBD2 (6 bases each). This CDR3 has 16 amino acids. Looked up from germline, CDR1 is DFQATT and CDR2 is SNEGSKA (reference sequence). V dropped 2 bases and J dropped 4 bases, with 21 bases sitting between them. The CDR3, as DNA: TGCAGTGCTAGACGGCTGACAGAAGGGGGGCGTTACGAGCAGTACTTC. Translation gives CSARRLTEGGRYEQYF.

There are a few counts of this clonotype. CDR3 residues: CASSGGPPLNQPQHF. In DNA, the CDR3 is TGTGCCAGCAGTGGCGGGCCGCCCCTGAATCAGCCCCAGCATTTT. The V and J genes are TRBV7-9 and TRBJ1-5; unclear D gene. The V and J ends lost 6 bases and 4 bases respectively, with 16 bases between them. CDR1 SEHNR and CDR2 FQNEAQ come from the germline V gene (reference sequence). This CDR3 has 15 residues.

The V call is TRBV12-3 or TRBV12-4, the J call TRBJ2-1; 7 bases agree with TRBD1. This CDR3 contains 15 residues. V gave up 8 bases and J gave up 10 bases; unmatched junction bases: 17. The chain's CDR3 is CASRPTPRGIREQFF. In DNA, the CDR3 is TGTGCCAGCCGCCCGACGCCCAGGGGGATTAGGGAGCAGTTCTTC.

This clonotype showed up just a few times. The chain carries TRBV4-1 and TRBJ1-2, with 11 bases fitting TRBD1. The CDR3 contains 16 residues. Germline CDR1 and CDR2: MGHRA and YSYEKL. V lost 4 bases, J lost 4 bases, and 8 bases stayed unmatched. The CDR3 DNA reads TGCGCCAGCAGCCTTGACGGGACAGGGGGATTCTATGGCTACACCTTC. It encodes CASSLDGTGGFYGYTF.

This clonotype showed up just a few times. The rearrangement uses TRBV24-1 and TRBJ1-2, with D possibly matching TRBD1 (6 bases). CDR3 length: 15 amino acids. Germline CDR1 and CDR2: KGHDR and SFDVKD. V lost 6 bases and J 7 bases, leaving 20 bases between the germline ends. The CDR3 nucleotides are TGTGCCACCAGTCCTTCCTATAGGGGGAATAGTGGCTACACCTTC. Protein product: CATSPSYRGNSGYTF.

This sequence joins TRBV12-3 or TRBV12-4 and TRBJ2-3; the match to TRBD2 covers 14 bases. This CDR3 comprises 18 residues. J gave up 0 bases and V 4 bases, and 6 bases lay outside the gene matches. The CDR3 bases are TGTGCCAGCAGTTCCGGGACTAGCGGGAGCACGAGCACAGATACGCAGTATTTT. Protein: CASSSGTSGSTSTDTQYF.

This chain joins TRBV20-1 and TRBJ2-3; tentatively, D is TRBD2 (7 bases). The ends were cut back, 3 bases at V and 1 base at J, with 17 bases in the middle. Germline assignment: CDR1 DFQATT and CDR2 SNEGSKA (reference sequence). The CDR3 length is 16 residues. The CDR3, as DNA: TGCAGTGCTAGTGGAGGGGGGGCGCACGGCACAGATACGCAGTATTTT. Translating gives CSASGGGAHGTDTQYF.

This chain joins TRBV20-1 and TRBJ2-1; TRBD2 aligns across 8 bases. The germline V gene encodes CDR1 DFQATT and CDR2 SNEGSKA (reference sequence). The CDR3 sequence is 12 residues long. The CDR3 nucleotides are TGCAGAGCGAGGGGCGGGAGGAATGAGCAGTTCTTC. Residues: CRARGGRNEQFF.

This clonotype was observed at least ten times. V usage is TRBV29-1 and J usage is TRBJ2-3; D gene uncertain. This CDR3 has 11 residues. The V and J ends lost 7 bases and 1 base respectively, with 6 bases between them. The V gene's germline CDR1 is SQVTM and CDR2 ANQGSEA. The CDR3 region has the DNA TGCAGCGCGGCCGGCACAGATACGCAGTATTTT. Translation: CSAAGTDTQYF.

This chain links TRBV10-2 with TRBJ2-1, with D perhaps assigned TRBD1 or TRBD2 (5 bases each). V was shortened by 2 bases and J by 4 bases, with 12 bases between the two germline ends. The CDR3 is 15 amino acids. CDR1 is WSHSY and CDR2 is SAAADI in the germline V gene. The CDR3 here is CASSETGLTYNEQFF. In nucleotides, the CDR3 is TGCGCCAGCAGTGAGACGGGGCTGACTTACAATGAGCAGTTCTTC.

Only a few counts were recorded for this clonotype. J is TRBJ2-7 and V is TRBV7-6, with 7 positions matching TRBD2. This CDR3 is built from 15 residues. CDR1 is SGHVS, CDR2 FNYEAQ, per germline. The junction had 9 bases not matched to a gene; V was cut back by 5 bases and J by 2 bases. The CDR3 loop reads CASSPSLAVAYEQYF. CDR3 in DNA: TGTGCCAGCAGCCCCTCCCTAGCGGTGGCCTACGAGCAGTACTTC. Looking up the rest from reference TRBV7-6 and TRBJ2-7 gives the full variable domain: GAGVSQSPRYKVTKRGQDVALRCDPISGHVSLYWYRQALGQGPEFLTYFNYEAQQDKSGLPNDRFSAERPEGSISTLTIQRTEQRDSAMYRCASSPSLAVAYEQYFGPGTRLTVT.

This clonotype was seen a handful of times. This rearrangement joins TRBV4-1 to TRBJ2-7; D ambiguous. The CDR3 sequence is 12 residues long. V lost 1 base and J 6 bases, leaving 7 bases between the germline ends. Germline assignment: CDR1 MGHRA and CDR2 YSYEKL. CDR3 in DNA: TGCGCCAGCAGCCAAGTGTCGGGCGAGCAGTACTTC. Translated: CASSQVSGEQYF.

The CDR3 protein is CASSLLDKSAYEQYF. CDR3 nucleotide sequence: TGCGCCAGCAGCCTACTGGACAAATCCGCCTACGAGCAGTACTTC. The chain recombines TRBV4-1 with TRBJ2-7, with D maybe TRBD1 (5 bases). Germline CDR1 MGHRA, CDR2 YSYEKL. The CDR3 length is 15 residues. V was shortened by 4 bases and J by 2 bases, with 15 bases between the two germline ends.

This clonotype has just a few counts. The chain carries TRBV27 and TRBJ2-1, with TRBD2 matching over 11 bases. V lost 4 bases, J lost 5 bases, and 7 bases stayed unmatched. Germline lookup yields CDR1 MNHEY and CDR2 SMNVEV (reference sequence). The CDR3 is 16 residues long. CDR3 residues: CASSSPASGRHNEQFF. The CDR3 region has the DNA TGTGCCAGCAGTTCCCCAGCTAGCGGGAGGCACAATGAGCAGTTCTTC.

This clonotype occurred a few times. The V and J genes are TRBV2 and TRBJ2-3, with no clear D. Germline V gene sequence: CDR1 SNHLY, CDR2 FYNNEI. Deletions cut 6 bases from V and 5 bases from J, with 24 bases between. The CDR3 has 17 amino acids. In nucleotides, the CDR3 is TGTGCCAGCAGCGAGGCAACTGACTTCTCCTCCAAAGATACGCAGTATTTT. Residues: CASSEATDFSSKDTQYF.

DNA of the CDR3: TGTGCCAGCTCACCATTTCCGAAAGGGGATACGCAGTATTTT. Its translation is CASSPFPKGDTQYF. V gene TRBV18 combines with J gene TRBJ2-3; D not certain. Trimming stripped 2 bases from V and 6 bases from J, with 12 bases between. From germline, CDR1 is KGHSH and CDR2 LQKENI. The length of the CDR3 is 14 residues.

This clonotype showed up just a few times. The V and J genes are TRBV20-1 and TRBJ2-3, with 10 bases fitting TRBD2. The CDR3 totals 18 residues. Germline V lookup: CDR1 DFQATT, CDR2 SNEGSKA (reference sequence). V trimming: 3 bases; J trimming: 1 base; junction bases outside the gene matches: 13. The CDR3 loop is CSASGAWGGTSGTDTQYF. The CDR3 region has the DNA TGCAGTGCTAGTGGTGCGTGGGGAGGGACTAGCGGCACAGATACGCAGTATTTT.

This clonotype was seen repeatedly, ten times or more. The chain employs TRBV20-1 and TRBJ2-1, with 12 bases fitting TRBD2. J lost 4 bases, V lost 3 bases, and 4 bases had no gene match. The CDR3 is 15 amino acids. Germline V gene lookup returns CDR1 DFQATT and CDR2 SNEGSKA (reference sequence). The CDR3 reads CSASPTSGGYNEQFF. The CDR3, as DNA: TGCAGTGCTAGCCCAACTAGCGGGGGGTACAATGAGCAGTTCTTC.

V and J are TRBV25-1 and TRBJ2-1; D is undetermined. Trimming left V 6 bases short and J 3 bases short, with 15 bases between. Per the germline V gene, CDR1 is MGHDK and CDR2 is SYGVNS. This CDR3 spans 15 amino acids. Here the CDR3 DNA reads TGTGCCAGCAGGCCTGGGATTCCCTGCTACAATGAGCAGTTCTTC. Protein: CASRPGIPCYNEQFF.

This chain joins TRBV10-1 and TRBJ2-2; weak D call: TRBD2 (6 bases). V shed 8 bases and J shed 0 bases, with 7 bases lying between them. The CDR3 length is 13 residues. Per the germline V gene, CDR1 is WNHNN and CDR2 is SYGVQD (reference sequence). The CDR3: CASGLPNTGELFF. The CDR3 DNA follows: TGCGCCAGCGGACTACCGAACACCGGGGAGCTGTTTTTT.

The chain uses TRBV14 and TRBJ2-7; perhaps TRBD1 as D (6 bases). V lost 4 bases, J lost 3 bases, and 16 bases lay in between. This CDR3 spans 15 amino acids. Germline assignment: CDR1 SGHDN and CDR2 FVKESK. The CDR3 region is CASSPLRGEHYEQYF. CDR3 nucleotide sequence: TGTGCCAGCAGCCCCCTCAGGGGAGAGCACTACGAGCAGTACTTC. Drawing the rest from reference TRBV14 and TRBJ2-7, the complete variable domain is EAGVTQFPSHSVIEKGQTVTLRCDPISGHDNLYWYRRVMGKEIKFLLHFVKESKQDESGMPNNRFLAERTGGTYSTLKVQPAELEDSGVYFCASSPLRGEHYEQYFGPGTRLTVT.

This clonotype was observed a few times. V is TRBV12-3 or TRBV12-4 and J is TRBJ2-1, with 9 bases fitting TRBD2. This CDR3 is 13 amino acids long. V shed 6 bases and J 7 bases; nucleotides not matched to a gene: 4. This chain's CDR3 is CASRIAGVNEQFF. CDR3 bases: TGTGCCAGCAGAATAGCGGGGGTAAATGAGCAGTTCTTC.

V and J are TRBV20-1 and TRBJ2-1; 8 bases are shared with TRBD2. The J segment lost 7 bases and the V segment lost 0 bases, leaving 8 bases of the junction unmatched. This CDR3 has 15 residues. Germline-derived CDR1 and CDR2 are DFQATT and SNEGSKA (reference sequence). CDR3 bases: TGCAGTGCTAGAGATGCCGGGAGGGCCAGAAATGAGCAGTTCTTC. Amino acids: CSARDAGRARNEQFF.